The subject of this entry is one T cell receptor (beta chain). Its matching antigen is unknown. This CDR3 comprises 15 residues. Looked up from germline, CDR1 is SGHTA and CDR2 is FQGNSA. Trimming took 3 bases from V and 4 from J, leaving 15 bases between them. Sample barcodes and UMIs were carried by the TCR alpha and TCR beta cDNA libraries that 5'RACE generated with constant-segment primers. TCRdb reprocessed the 5' RACE reads via MiXCR and lists one record per CDR3 protein. Found here are 45,000 to 50,000 distinct CDR3 sequences, approximately 8% of them singletons; the top ten hold about 1.5%. This record comes from a study of T-cell memory formation after mild COVID-19. The study, taken as a whole, reports: Pre-infection memory contained some responding clones, which suggested that cross-reactive memory had joined. Later expanders leaned CD4+, whereas clones that contracted between day 15 and 85 were balanced CD4/CD8. Shrinking CD4+ clones resided mostly in CM and EM, and CD8+ ones in EMRA.

Sequencing was performed on PBMCs or a T cell subset sorted from them (not recorded which). The chain combines TRBV7-2 with TRBJ1-2; D may be TRBD1 (6 bases). This receptor was identified in a young man who had mild COVID-19 (a few samples of this study predate the infection). Cell type and time point are not known. CDR3 in amino acids: CASSFRRTGTYGYTF. The DNA of the CDR3 is TGTGCCAGCAGCTTTCGCCGTACAGGGACCTATGGCTACACCTTC.